One and the same sample provided the 28 T cell receptor beta chains below, sequenced in a study of blood T cells in healthy people across ages. The second PCR ran 7 to 11 cycles with a sample-barcoded 5' primer and J-beta primers. TCRdb re-analysed the 5' RACE reads in MiXCR, keeping a single row per CDR3 protein. The table has roughly 680,000 distinct CDR3 sequences, roughly 50% seen once. Input material: blood. These receptors all stem from a woman aged 55-70 years in good health.

The chain combines TRBV28 with TRBJ1-4; 7 bases match TRBD1. There are 15 residues in the CDR3. V lost 6 bases to trimming and J lost 0 bases; unmatched junction nucleotides: 4. The V gene's germline CDR1 is MDHEN and CDR2 SYDVKM. Here the CDR3 reads CASRGQDATNEKLFF. The DNA of the CDR3 is TGTGCCAGCAGAGGACAGGATGCAACTAATGAAAAACTGTTTTTT.

This clonotype appeared a few times. V usage is TRBV6-6 and J usage is TRBJ2-1; 7 bases are shared with TRBD1. The J call may be incorrect, as the DNA end agrees better with TRBJ2-7. The CDR3 consists of 13 residues. Germline CDR1 is MNHNY and CDR2 is SVGAGI (reference sequence). The CDR3 DNA reads as TGTGCCAGCATCGAGACAGGGAAATGCGAGCAGTACTTC. Amino acid sequence: CASIETGKCEQYF.

V is TRBV20-1 and J is TRBJ1-4, with 7 bases identical to TRBD1. Per the germline V gene, CDR1 is DFQATT and CDR2 is SNEGSKA (reference sequence). Germline trimming cut 3 bases from V and 8 bases from J; bases unmatched to any gene: 3. CDR3 length: 12 residues. This CDR3 is CSARGTEEKLFF. CDR3 coding DNA: TGCAGTGCTAGGGGGACAGAGGAAAAACTGTTTTTT.

The genes are TRBV12-3 or TRBV12-4 and TRBJ2-7; D uncertain. V lost 5 bases, J lost 4 bases, and 15 bases lay in between. There are 14 residues in the CDR3. The CDR3 coding sequence is TGTGCCAGCAGTCCCCTCGGACGGCGGTACGAGCAGTACTTC. Its translation is CASSPLGRRYEQYF.

The chain joins TRBV7-8 to TRBJ2-7, with 8 positions matching TRBD1. The CDR3 covers 14 residues. The V gene end was trimmed by 5 bases and the J gene end by 6 bases; junction bases not matched to a gene: 9. From germline, CDR1 is SGHVS and CDR2 FQNEAQ. DNA for the CDR3: TGTGCCAGCAGCGTAGTCCGGACAGGGACCGAGCAGTACTTC. Amino acids: CASSVVRTGTEQYF.

J is TRBJ2-5 and V is TRBV20-1; D tentatively fits TRBD1 or TRBD2 (5 bases each). Germline V gene lookup returns CDR1 DFQATT and CDR2 SNEGSKA (reference sequence). The CDR3 runs to 16 residues. Trimming took off 3 bases at V and 0 bases at J, with 17 bases between the two ends. CDR3 residues: CSASDSGTKYQETQYF. CDR3 DNA sequence: TGCAGTGCTAGCGACTCGGGGACGAAGTACCAAGAGACCCAGTACTTC.

Details on this clonotype: A much larger clone lies a single base off, so this may be a read error. The V gene is TRBV20-1, the J gene TRBJ2-1; 7 nucleotides line up with TRBD2. The J segment lost 5 bases and the V segment lost 0 bases, leaving 7 bases of the junction unmatched. There are 15 residues in the CDR3. Germline values: CDR1 DFQATT, CDR2 SNEGSKA (reference sequence). The CDR3 reads CSARDVLAQNNEQFF. The CDR3 DNA is TGCAGTGCTAGAGATGTACTAGCGCAAAACAATGAGCAGTTCTTC.

This clonotype was seen more than once but under ten times. The J gene is TRBJ2-7, the V gene TRBV5-1; possibly TRBD1 for D (6 bases). The V gene's germline CDR1 is SGHRS and CDR2 YFSETQ. CDR3 length equals 14 residues. Deletions cut 4 bases from V and 6 bases from J, with 17 bases between. CDR3 sequence reads: CASSTTVTGSEQYF. CDR3 coding DNA: TGCGCCAGCAGCACCACAGTCACAGGGTCCGAGCAGTACTTC.

Points on this clonotype: A read error may produce the germline difference seen at one junction end. The chain has TRBV29-1 and TRBJ2-4; D may be TRBD1 (8 bases). The DNA end is a closer match to TRBJ2-7, so the J assignment may be wrong. This CDR3 is built from 13 residues. Germline V CDR1 and CDR2: SQVTM, ANQGSEA. The CDR3 DNA sequence: TGCGGCGTTGGAAACAGGGGGGGATACGAGCAGTACTTC. It yields the protein CGVGNRGGYEQYF.

The V call is TRBV7-9, the J call TRBJ2-3; D remains unclear. V lost 5 bases and J lost 6, with 6 bases in between. From germline, CDR1 is SEHNR and CDR2 FQNEAQ (reference sequence). The CDR3 sequence is 11 residues long. CDR3 residues: CASSAGDTQYF. The CDR3 DNA is TGTGCCAGCAGCGCCGGGGATACGCAGTATTTT.

The chain combines TRBV2 with TRBJ1-1; D gene unclear. V lost 3 bases and J lost 1, with 6 bases in between. The CDR3 length is 13 residues. Germline V gives CDR1 SNHLY, CDR2 FYNNEI. CDR3 in DNA: TGTGCCAGCAGTGACCTCCAGAACACTGAAGCTTTCTTT. Its translation is CASSDLQNTEAFF.

The chain carries TRBV30 and TRBJ1-4; D is ambiguous. The CDR3 has 13 residues. Germline V gene data show CDR1 as GTSNPN and CDR2 as SVGIG (reference sequence). Between the trimmed V and J ends, which lost 0 bases and 6 bases, there was a span of 8 bases. The CDR3 loop is CAWSVRIDEKLFF. CDR3 DNA: TGTGCCTGGAGTGTCAGAATCGATGAAAAACTGTTTTTT.

This rearrangement joins TRBV7-8 to TRBJ1-5; the match to TRBD1 covers 9 bases. The CDR3 sequence is 15 residues long. CDR1 SGHVS and CDR2 FQNEAQ come from the germline V gene. V was pared by 5 bases and J by 4 bases, with 6 bases of the junction left unmatched. This CDR3 is CASSRGQGGNQPQHF. The CDR3 DNA is TGTGCCAGCAGCCGGGGACAGGGCGGGAATCAGCCCCAGCATTTT.

The rearrangement joins TRBV7-9 to TRBJ2-5; possible D gene TRBD2, 5 bases. Trimming removed 1 base at V and 3 bases at J, with 15 bases between. The CDR3 has 16 residues. The germline gives CDR1 SEHNR, CDR2 FQNEAQ (reference sequence). The CDR3 bases are TGTGCCAGCAGCTTAGAAGGAGTAGCGTCTAAAGAGACCCAGTACTTC. Its protein product is CASSLEGVASKETQYF.

The table lists this clonotype with a few counts. This chain uses TRBV2 with TRBJ1-2; D is perhaps TRBD1 (5 bases). Germline CDR1 is SNHLY and CDR2 is FYNNEI. V lost 2 bases and J lost 3, with 13 bases in between. CDR3 length: 15 residues. The CDR3 loop is CASSESREGYYGYTF. CDR3 DNA: TGTGCCAGCAGTGAAAGCAGGGAGGGTTACTATGGCTACACCTTC.

The chain recombines TRBV5-1 with TRBJ2-3, with 10 bases aligning to TRBD2. Germline CDR1 reads SGHRS; CDR2 reads YFSETQ. The CDR3 covers 15 residues. V lost 2 bases and J lost 5; bases outside the gene matches: 5. The CDR3, as DNA: TGCGCCAGCAGCTTCCTAGCGGGAGCCGGAGATACGCAGTATTTT. Translated: CASSFLAGAGDTQYF.

The chain recombines TRBV15 with TRBJ2-5, with D possibly being TRBD2 (5 bases). The J call is in doubt because the DNA end fits TRBJ2-7 better. Germline-derived CDR1 and CDR2 are LNHNV and YYDKDF (reference sequence). The CDR3 covers 16 residues. For the CDR3, the DNA is TGTGCCACCAGCAGAGATTCCGTGGACGGGGCCTACGAGCAGTACTTC. Translation gives CATSRDSVDGAYEQYF.

The genes are TRBV29-1 and TRBJ2-3, with TRBD1 as a possible D gene (6 bases). This CDR3 is 15 amino acids long. V lost 3 bases, J lost 4 bases, and 17 bases lay in between. The germline CDR1 and CDR2 sequences are SQVTM and ANQGSEA. CDR3 protein: CSVDPTGSRADTQYF. In DNA, the CDR3 is TGCAGCGTTGATCCTACAGGGTCGAGGGCAGATACGCAGTATTTT.

A remark on this clonotype: This may stem from a read error, because a much larger clone lies one nucleotide away. J is TRBJ2-7 and V is TRBV20-1, with TRBD2 identical over 10 bases. V lost 5 bases, J lost 7 bases, and 14 bases stayed unmatched. Germline V gene sequence: CDR1 DFQATT, CDR2 SNEGSKA (reference sequence). The CDR3 length is 15 residues. The CDR3 sequence: CSALKREGSYNEQYF. CDR3 in DNA: TGCAGTGCTCTTAAGCGGGAGGGCTCCTACAATGAGCAGTACTTC.

The chain combines TRBV5-1 with TRBJ2-1; D is possibly TRBD1 (6 bases). The CDR3 runs to 17 residues. The V and J ends lost 5 bases and 5 bases respectively, with 23 bases between them. CDR1 and CDR2 (germline): SGHRS, YFSETQ. The CDR3 DNA is TGCGCCAGCAGAGTTCCTTCCGCGACAGGCCAAAACAATGAGCAGTTCTTC. It yields the protein CASRVPSATGQNNEQFF.

The rearrangement joins TRBV20-1 to TRBJ1-6; D not certain. Trimming took 3 bases from V and 0 from J, leaving 12 bases between them. CDR1 is DFQATT and CDR2 is SNEGSKA in the germline V gene (reference sequence). The CDR3 is made up of 16 amino acids. This CDR3 is CSARPRSASYNSPLHF. Written as DNA, the CDR3 is TGCAGTGCTAGGCCCCGATCTGCCTCCTATAATTCACCCCTCCACTTT.

This chain connects TRBV10-2 to TRBJ2-6; a possible D gene is TRBD2 (6 bases). Trimming removed 3 bases from V and 4 bases from J, with 19 bases in between. This CDR3 has 18 amino acids. From germline, CDR1 is WSHSY and CDR2 SAAADI. CDR3: CASSDWRASRWGANVLTF. Written as DNA, the CDR3 is TGCGCCAGCAGTGATTGGAGGGCTTCTCGGTGGGGGGCCAACGTCCTGACTTTC.

The gene calls are TRBV4-2 and TRBJ2-3; possible D gene TRBD1, 6 bases. This CDR3 contains 15 residues. Deletions cut 4 bases from V and 5 bases from J, with 16 bases between. Germline V gene sequence: CDR1 LGHNA, CDR2 YNFKEQ. This CDR3 reads CASSPGQGSVDTQYF. The CDR3 DNA is TGTGCCAGCAGCCCTGGGCAGGGGTCGGTAGATACGCAGTATTTT.

This clonotype appeared many times. The V and J genes are TRBV12-3 or TRBV12-4 and TRBJ1-1; D is ambiguous. V gave up 3 bases and J gave up 3 bases, with 5 bases separating them. There are 12 residues in the CDR3. The DNA of the CDR3 is TGTGCCAGCAGTTTCGGGGACACTGAAGCTTTCTTT. This translates into CASSFGDTEAFF.

This sequence joins TRBV20-1 and TRBJ1-5; TRBD1 might be the D (6 bases). Germline V gene lookup returns CDR1 DFQATT and CDR2 SNEGSKA (reference sequence). CDR3 length: 13 amino acids. V gave up 4 bases and J gave up 3 bases, with 10 bases separating them. CDR3 in DNA: TGCAGTGCTAATGACAGGAACAATCAGCCCCAGCATTTT. It codes for CSANDRNNQPQHF.

This clonotype was observed a single time. Just one base apart from a much larger clone, this may be a read error. The rearrangement joins TRBV6-2 or TRBV6-3 to TRBJ2-5, with 10 bases aligning to TRBD2. Near its end, the DNA agrees better with TRBJ2-7, so the J call may be wrong. The germline V gene has CDR1 MNHEY and CDR2 SVGEGT. The CDR3 has 16 amino acids. DNA of the CDR3: TGTGCCAGCAGAAATAGCGGGGGGACTCTATCCTACGAGCAGTACTTC. Its translation: CASRNSGGTLSYEQYF.

The V and J genes are TRBV7-2 and TRBJ2-1; 8 bases align to TRBD2. CDR3 length: 16 residues. CDR1 is SGHTA and CDR2 is FQGNSA in the germline V gene. Losses at the gene ends were 5 bases for V and 4 bases for J; bases not matched to a gene: 10. CDR3 amino acids: CTSSPIVVAGYNEQFF. The CDR3 DNA reads TGTACCAGCAGCCCCATTGTGGTAGCGGGATACAATGAGCAGTTCTTC.

This clonotype was detected ten times or more. The J gene is TRBJ1-1, the V gene TRBV12-3 or TRBV12-4; 7 nucleotides agree with TRBD1. CDR3 length: 13 amino acids. J was trimmed by 3 bases and V by 8 bases; bases with no gene match: 6. CDR3 nucleotides: TGTGCCAGCGGATTTACAGGGGACACTGAAGCTTTCTTT. Encoded protein: CASGFTGDTEAFF.